This T cell receptor beta chain was identified during a study of cytomegalovirus exposure and HLA in healthy donors. From germline, CDR1 is SGHRS and CDR2 YFSETQ. V gave up 1 base and J gave up 11 bases, with 15 bases separating them. The length of the CDR3 is 13 residues. Primers for the PCR totalled 60 Vbeta and 13 Jbeta. Only in-frame clones appear in the TCRdb table, and some are missing; sequencing was by immunoSEQ multiplex PCR. The sample has 140,000 or so clones, about 80% seen once. The clonotype originates from a man aged 35-49 years in good health and CMV-seronegative. The source material was PBMCs. V and J are TRBV5-1 and TRBJ2-5; perhaps TRBD2 as D (5 bases). This CDR3 reads CASSLLGMEEQYF. CDR3 DNA: TGCGCCAGCAGCTTGCTGGGGATGGAGGAGCAGTACTTC.